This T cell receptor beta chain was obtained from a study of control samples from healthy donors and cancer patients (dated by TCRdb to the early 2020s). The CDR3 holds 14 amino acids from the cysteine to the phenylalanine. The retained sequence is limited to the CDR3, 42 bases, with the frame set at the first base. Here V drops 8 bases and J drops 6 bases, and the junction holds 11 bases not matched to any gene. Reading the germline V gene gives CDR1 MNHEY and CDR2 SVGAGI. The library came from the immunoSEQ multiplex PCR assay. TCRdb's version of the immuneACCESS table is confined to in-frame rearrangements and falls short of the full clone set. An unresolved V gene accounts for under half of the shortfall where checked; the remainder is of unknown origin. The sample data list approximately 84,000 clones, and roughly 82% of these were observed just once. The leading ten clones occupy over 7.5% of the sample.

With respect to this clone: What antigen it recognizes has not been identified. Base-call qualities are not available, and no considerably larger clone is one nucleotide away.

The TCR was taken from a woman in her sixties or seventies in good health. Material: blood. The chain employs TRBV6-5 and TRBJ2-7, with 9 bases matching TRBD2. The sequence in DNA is TGTGCCAGCGGACCTAGCGGGATTATGGGCGAGCAGTACTTC. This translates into CASGPSGIMGEQYF.